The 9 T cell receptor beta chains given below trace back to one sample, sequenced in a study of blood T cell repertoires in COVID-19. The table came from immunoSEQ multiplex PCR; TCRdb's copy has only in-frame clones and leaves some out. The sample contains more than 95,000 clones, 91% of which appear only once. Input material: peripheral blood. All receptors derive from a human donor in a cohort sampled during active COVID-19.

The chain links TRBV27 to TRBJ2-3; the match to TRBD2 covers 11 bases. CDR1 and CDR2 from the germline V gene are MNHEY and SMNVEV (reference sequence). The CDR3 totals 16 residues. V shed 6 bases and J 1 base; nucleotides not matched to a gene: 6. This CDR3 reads CASSLLAGDGTDTQYF. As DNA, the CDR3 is TGTGCCAGCAGCTTACTAGCGGGGGATGGCACAGATACGCAGTATTTT.

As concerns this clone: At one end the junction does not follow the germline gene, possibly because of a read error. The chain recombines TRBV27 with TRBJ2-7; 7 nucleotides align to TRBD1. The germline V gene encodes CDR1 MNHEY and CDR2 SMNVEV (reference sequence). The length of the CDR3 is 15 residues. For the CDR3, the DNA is TGTGCCAGCAAAATACAGGGGACACTCTCCTACGAGCAGTGCTTC. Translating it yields CASKIQGTLSYEQCF.

The DNA of the CDR3 is TGCGCCAGCAGCTTGGTGGCCGCTAGCACAGATACGCAGTATTTT. Its translation is CASSLVAASTDTQYF. The chain links TRBV5-1 to TRBJ2-3, with unresolved D. Trimming removed 0 bases at V and 0 bases at J, with 8 bases between. Germline V gives CDR1 SGHRS, CDR2 YFSETQ. The CDR3 is 15 residues long.

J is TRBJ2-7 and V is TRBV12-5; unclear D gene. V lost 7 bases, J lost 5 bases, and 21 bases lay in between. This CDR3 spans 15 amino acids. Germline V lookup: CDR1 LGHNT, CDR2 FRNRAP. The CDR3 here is CASAIMVRSINEQYF. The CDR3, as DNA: TGTGCTAGTGCCATCATGGTGAGAAGCATCAACGAGCAGTACTTC. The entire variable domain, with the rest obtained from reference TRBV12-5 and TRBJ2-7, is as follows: DARVTQTPRHKVTEMGQEVTMRCQPILGHNTVFWYRQTMMQGLELLAYFRNRAPLDDSGMPKDRFSAEMPDATLATLKIQPSEPRDSAVYFCASAIMVRSINEQYFGPGTRLTVT.

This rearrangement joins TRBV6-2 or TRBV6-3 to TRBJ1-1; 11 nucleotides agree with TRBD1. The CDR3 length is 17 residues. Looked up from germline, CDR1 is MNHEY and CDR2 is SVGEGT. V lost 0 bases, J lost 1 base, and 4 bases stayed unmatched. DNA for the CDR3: TGTGCCAGCAGTTACTCCGGGACAGGGGGTTCGAACACTGAAGCTTTCTTT. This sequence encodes CASSYSGTGGSNTEAFF.

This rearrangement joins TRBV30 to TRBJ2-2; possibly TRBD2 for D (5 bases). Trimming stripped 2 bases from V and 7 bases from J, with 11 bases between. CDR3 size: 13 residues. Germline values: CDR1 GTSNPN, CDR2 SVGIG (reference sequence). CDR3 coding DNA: TGTGCCTGGAGTCTCCACGGGGACGGGGAGCTGTTTTTT. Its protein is CAWSLHGDGELFF. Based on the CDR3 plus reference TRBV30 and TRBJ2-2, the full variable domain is SQTIHQWPATLVQPVGSPLSLECTVEGTSNPNLYWYRQAAGRGLQLLFYSVGIGQISSEVPQNLSASRPQDRQFILSSKKLLLSDSGFYLCAWSLHGDGELFFGEGSRLTVL.

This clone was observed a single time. The CDR3 reads CASSIGGTSYEQYF. CDR3 bases: TGTGCCAGTAGTATCGGCGGGACCTCCTACGAGCAGTACTTC. V gene TRBV19 combines with J gene TRBJ2-7; possibly TRBD2 for D (6 bases). The CDR3 contains 14 residues. Trimming removed 3 bases from V and 0 bases from J, with 9 bases in between. The germline V gene has CDR1 LNHDA and CDR2 SQIVND (reference sequence).

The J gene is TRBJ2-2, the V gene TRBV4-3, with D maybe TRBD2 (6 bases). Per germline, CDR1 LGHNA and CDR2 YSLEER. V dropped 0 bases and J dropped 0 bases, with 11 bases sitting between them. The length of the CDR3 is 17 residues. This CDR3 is CASSQEPPGANTGELFF. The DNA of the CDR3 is TGCGCCAGCAGCCAAGAACCCCCGGGGGCGAACACCGGGGAGCTGTTTTTT.

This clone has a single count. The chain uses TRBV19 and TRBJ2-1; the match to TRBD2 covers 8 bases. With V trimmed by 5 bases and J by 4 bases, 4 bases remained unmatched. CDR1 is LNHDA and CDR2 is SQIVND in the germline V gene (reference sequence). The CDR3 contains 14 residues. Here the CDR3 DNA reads TGTGCCAGTAGTCTAACTAGCGGATACAATGAGCAGTTCTTC. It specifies CASSLTSGYNEQFF.